The next 12 T cell receptor beta chains were all read from a single sample in a study of control samples from healthy donors and cancer patients. Method: immunoSEQ multiplex PCR; TCRdb's copy keeps in-frame clones and lacks some. The sample has around 150,000 clones; 70% to 90% are singletons. Sequencing input: blood. Receptors originate from a man aged 30-40 years in good health.

The V call is TRBV6-2 or TRBV6-3, the J call TRBJ2-1; D unclear. Germline values: CDR1 MNHEY, CDR2 SVGEGT. The CDR3 has 11 amino acids. Trimming took 6 bases from V and 10 from J, leaving 10 bases between them. The CDR3 DNA follows: TGTGCCAGCAGCCAGCTCAGGGAGCAGTTCTTC. It yields the protein CASSQLREQFF.

The chain recombines TRBV6-5 with TRBJ1-5; D unclear. CDR3 length: 13 residues. The germline V gene encodes CDR1 MNHEY and CDR2 SVGAGI. V lost 5 bases and J lost 7, with 12 bases in between. This chain's CDR3 is CASSIGRQQPQHF. CDR3 nucleotide sequence: TGTGCCAGCAGTATTGGACGGCAGCAGCCCCAGCATTTT.

CDR3 in amino acids: CASSVGLRNIQYF. The CDR3 DNA reads as TGTGCCAGCAGCGTCGGCCTCAGAAACATTCAGTACTTC. The chain carries TRBV9 and TRBJ2-4; D is undetermined. Trimming stripped 2 bases from V and 6 bases from J, with 9 bases between. The V gene's germline CDR1 is SGDLS and CDR2 YYNGEE. The CDR3 is made up of 13 amino acids.

The chain carries TRBV14 and TRBJ1-2; no definite D call. Trimming took off 4 bases at V and 4 bases at J, with 13 bases between the two ends. The CDR3 extends over 14 amino acids. CDR1 is SGHDN and CDR2 is FVKESK in the germline V gene. The DNA of the CDR3 is TGTGCCAGCAGCCCCCTGAGATCTTTCTATGGCTACACCTTC. Its translation is CASSPLRSFYGYTF. Full variable domain (outside the CDR3, taken from reference TRBV14 and TRBJ1-2): EAGVTQFPSHSVIEKGQTVTLRCDPISGHDNLYWYRRVMGKEIKFLLHFVKESKQDESGMPNNRFLAERTGGTYSTLKVQPAELEDSGVYFCASSPLRSFYGYTFGSGTRLTVV.

This chain uses TRBV21-1 with TRBJ1-4; TRBD1, the D gene given by the table, was not confirmed from the DNA. TRBV21-1 is annotated as a pseudogene. This CDR3 is 15 amino acids long. This CDR3 is CASKERGQRNEKLFF. CDR3 bases: TGTGCCAGCAAGGAGAGGGGGCAGCGTAATGAAAAACTGTTTTTT.

The count of this clone is one. V usage is TRBV7-9 and J usage is TRBJ1-1, with D maybe TRBD1 (6 bases). This CDR3 is built from 14 residues. Germline V gene lookup returns CDR1 SEHNR and CDR2 FQNEAQ (reference sequence). The V end lost 8 bases, the J end lost 5 bases, and 18 bases lay between the germline ends. The CDR3 is CASSYGQGITEAFF. CDR3 DNA sequence: TGTGCCAGCTCATACGGCCAGGGGATAACTGAAGCTTTCTTT.

This rearrangement joins TRBV29-1 to TRBJ2-4; D call uncertain. Germline CDR1 and CDR2: SQVTM and ANQGSEA. V lost 3 bases and J 0 bases, leaving 9 bases between the germline ends. This CDR3 comprises 14 residues. The CDR3 DNA is TGCAGCGTTGAGGCCCGATTAGCCAAAAACATTCAGTACTTC. Encoded protein: CSVEARLAKNIQYF.

The V call is TRBV28, the J call TRBJ2-6; D remains ambiguous. Trimming pared 7 bases from V and 0 bases from J, leaving 4 bases between. CDR3 length: 13 residues. Per the germline V gene, CDR1 is MDHEN and CDR2 is SYDVKM. CDR3 protein: CASTTSGANVLTF. CDR3 nucleotides: TGTGCCAGCACCACCTCTGGGGCCAACGTCCTGACTTTC.

The V and J genes are TRBV9 and TRBJ2-7; 13 nucleotides align to TRBD2. V lost 0 bases and J lost 5; bases outside the gene matches: 5. CDR3 size: 16 residues. Germline-derived CDR1 and CDR2 are SGDLS and YYNGEE. This CDR3 reads CASSVALAGGPHEQYF. The CDR3 DNA is TGTGCCAGCAGCGTAGCACTAGCGGGAGGGCCCCACGAGCAGTACTTC.

Here the CDR3 DNA reads TGTGCCAGCAGTGTTGGACAGGATGGCTACACCTTC. Protein sequence: CASSVGQDGYTF. The chain links TRBV6-1 to TRBJ1-2, with 7 bases identical to TRBD1. V lost 4 bases to trimming and J lost 6 bases; unmatched junction nucleotides: 2. The CDR3 has 12 residues. Germline CDR1 MNHNS, CDR2 SASEGT.

The chain recombines TRBV11-1 with TRBJ2-1, with D unclear. The CDR3 is 13 amino acids. Germline V CDR1 and CDR2: SGHAT, FQDESV (reference sequence). V was cut by 3 bases and J by 5 bases, with 8 bases left in between. CDR3 nucleotides: TGTGCCAGCAGCTTGGGGAACCACAATGAGCAGTTCTTC. Translated: CASSLGNHNEQFF.

On this clone itself: The sample contains more than one DNA sequence encoding this CDR3. The chain recombines TRBV18 with TRBJ1-1; possibly TRBD1 for D (5 bases). The CDR3 is 13 residues long. The V gene lost 4 bases and the J gene lost 4 bases, with 10 bases spanning the gap. The germline V gene encodes CDR1 KGHSH and CDR2 LQKENI. For the CDR3, the DNA is TGTGCCAGCTCACAAGGGGTGGTCACTGAAGCTTTCTTT. Amino acids: CASSQGVVTEAFF. Complete variable domain (other parts from reference TRBV18 and TRBJ1-1): NAGVMQNPRHLVRRRGQEARLRCSPMKGHSHVYWYRQLPEEGLKFMVYLQKENIIDESGMPKERFSAEFPKEGPSILRIQQVVRGDSAAYFCASSQGVVTEAFFGQGTRLTVV.